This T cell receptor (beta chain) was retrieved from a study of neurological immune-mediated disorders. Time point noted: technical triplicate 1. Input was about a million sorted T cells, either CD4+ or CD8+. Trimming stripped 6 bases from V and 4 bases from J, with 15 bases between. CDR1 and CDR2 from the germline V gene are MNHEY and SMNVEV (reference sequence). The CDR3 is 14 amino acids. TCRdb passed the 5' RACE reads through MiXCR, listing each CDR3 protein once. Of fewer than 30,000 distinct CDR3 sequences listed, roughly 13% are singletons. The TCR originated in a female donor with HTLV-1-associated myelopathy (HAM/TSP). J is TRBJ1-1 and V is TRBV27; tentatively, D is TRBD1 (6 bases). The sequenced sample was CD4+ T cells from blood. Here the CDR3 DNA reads TGTGCCAGCAGACCAGGGGCGATGGGCACTGAAGCTTTCTTT. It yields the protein CASRPGAMGTEAFF.